This T cell receptor (beta chain) is from a study of CD8 T cells in ankylosing spondylitis. Study-wide results and limits: Within ankylosing spondylitis blood, a TCR beta motif made up of roughly eight highly homologous variants appeared to be characteristic. Matched ankylosing spondylitis synovial fluid reportedly showed significant enrichment of disease-linked clones.

V dropped 4 bases and J dropped 2 bases, with 19 bases sitting between them. The germline CDR1 and CDR2 sequences are ENHRY and SYGVKD. The CDR3 is 17 residues long. In regard to this clonotype: Its antigen is not known.

Quantitative barcoded 5'-RACE was used to prepare TCR beta libraries. TCRdb itself ran the 5' RACE reads through MiXCR, one entry per CDR3 protein. The table includes a few hundred thousand distinct CDR3 sequences, approximately 20% detected once. The sample taken for sequencing was blood, either unsorted or a sorted T cell fraction (not recorded which). This sequence originates from a male donor with ankylosing spondylitis or in good health (not recorded which). This chain uses TRBV10-3 with TRBJ2-3; TRBD2 might be the D (6 bases). CDR3 DNA sequence: TGTGCCATCAGTGCGTTTACTAGCCCTCTGAACACAGATACGCAGTATTTT. It encodes CAISAFTSPLNTDTQYF.